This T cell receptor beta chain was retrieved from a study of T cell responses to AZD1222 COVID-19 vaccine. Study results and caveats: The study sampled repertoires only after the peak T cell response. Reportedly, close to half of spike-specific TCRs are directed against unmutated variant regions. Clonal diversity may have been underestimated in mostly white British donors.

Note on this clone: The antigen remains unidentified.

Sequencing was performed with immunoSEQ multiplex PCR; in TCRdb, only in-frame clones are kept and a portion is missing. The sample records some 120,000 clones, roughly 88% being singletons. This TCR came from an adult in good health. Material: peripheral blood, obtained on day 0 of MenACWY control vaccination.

CDR3 sequence: CASSLVGAKGDEQYF. For the CDR3, the DNA is TGTGCCAGCAGCTTGGTCGGCGCGAAGGGAGACGAGCAGTACTTC. The chain couples TRBV5-4 to TRBJ2-7; D possibly corresponds to TRBD2 (5 bases). The CDR3 has 15 residues. V lost 0 bases, J lost 5 bases, and 15 bases lay in between. Germline-derived CDR1 and CDR2 are SGHNT and YYREEE (reference sequence).